This T cell receptor beta chain comes out of a study of cytomegalovirus exposure and HLA in healthy donors. Notes on the study in general: Rare sequences made up most TCRs, while some public TCRs were found in many donors.

The CDR3 contains 15 residues. Germline CDR1 and CDR2: SGHRS and YFSETQ. This clone was counted a single time. No antigen is known for it. The junction departs from germline at one end; a sequencing error may be responsible. The same CDR3 can be traced to other DNA sequences in this sample. In the PCR, 60 Vbeta and 13 Jbeta primers were used. Assay used: immunoSEQ multiplex PCR; TCRdb lists only in-frame clones, some missing. Altogether around 92,000 clones are present, around three quarters being singletons, with the ten largest covering about 8%. The TCR sequence derives from a human donor in good health. Sequences were obtained from PBMCs. The chain joins TRBV5-1 to TRBJ1-2; 7 bases agree with TRBD1. Written as DNA, the CDR3 is TGCGCCAGCAGCCGCGGGACAGTTACTAACTATGGCTATACCTTC. As protein: CASSRGTVTNYGYTF.